This T cell receptor beta chain appears in the sequencing data of a study of cytomegalovirus exposure and HLA in healthy donors. The study's findings and limits: Productive status was seen about 87% or about 30% of the time for most TCR beta V segments in an earlier analysis. When a later analysis was performed, an Asian-associated ancestry cluster reportedly had fewer N-insertions than the roughly 700-donor mean.

The primer mix had 60 Vbeta and 13 Jbeta primers. The method was immunoSEQ multiplex PCR; TCRdb's version includes in-frame clones alone and lacks a portion of them. The data show 95,000 to 110,000 clones, around 80% seen once. About this clone: The antigen is not known.

Sequenced material: PBMCs. This sequence was found in a man aged 25 to 40 in good health and CMV-seropositive.

CDR3 sequence (DNA): TGTGCCAGCAGTTCCCACGGGGGGTCCTACGAGCAGTACTTC. This translates into CASSSHGGSYEQYF. The genes are TRBV28 and TRBJ2-7, with 7 bases lining up with TRBD2. The germline gives CDR1 MDHEN, CDR2 SYDVKM. Losses at the gene ends were 4 bases for V and 1 base for J; bases not matched to a gene: 4. The CDR3 sequence is 14 residues long.